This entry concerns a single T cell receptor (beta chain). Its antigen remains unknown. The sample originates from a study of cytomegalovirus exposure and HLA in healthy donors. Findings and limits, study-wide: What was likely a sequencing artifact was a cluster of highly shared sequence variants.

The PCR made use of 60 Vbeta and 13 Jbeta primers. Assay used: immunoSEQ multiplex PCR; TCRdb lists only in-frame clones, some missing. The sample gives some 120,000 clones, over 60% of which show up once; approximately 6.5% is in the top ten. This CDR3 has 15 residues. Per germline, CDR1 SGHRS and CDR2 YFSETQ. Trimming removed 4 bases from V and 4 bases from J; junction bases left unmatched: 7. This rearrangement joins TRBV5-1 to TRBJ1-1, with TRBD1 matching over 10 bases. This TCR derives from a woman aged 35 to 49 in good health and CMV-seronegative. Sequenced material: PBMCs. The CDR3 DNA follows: TGCGCCAGCAGCCCGACAGGGGGCTCGGGCACTGAAGCTTTCTTT. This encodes CASSPTGGSGTEAFF.